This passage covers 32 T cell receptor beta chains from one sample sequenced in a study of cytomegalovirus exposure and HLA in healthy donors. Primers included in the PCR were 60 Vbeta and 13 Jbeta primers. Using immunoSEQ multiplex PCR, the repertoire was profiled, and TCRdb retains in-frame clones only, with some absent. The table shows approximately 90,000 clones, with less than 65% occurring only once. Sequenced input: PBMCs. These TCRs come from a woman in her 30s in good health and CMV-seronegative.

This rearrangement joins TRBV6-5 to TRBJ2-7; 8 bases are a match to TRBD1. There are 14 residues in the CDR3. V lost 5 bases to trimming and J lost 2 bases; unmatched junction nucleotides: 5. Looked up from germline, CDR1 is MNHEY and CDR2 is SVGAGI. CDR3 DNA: TGTGCCAGCAGTCGGACAGGGCGGGCCTACGAGCAGTACTTC. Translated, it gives CASSRTGRAYEQYF.

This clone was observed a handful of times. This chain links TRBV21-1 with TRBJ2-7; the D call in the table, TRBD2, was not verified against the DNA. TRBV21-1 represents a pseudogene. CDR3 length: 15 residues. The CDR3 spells CASSNRDFRIYEQYF. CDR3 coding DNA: TGTGCCAGCAGTAACCGGGACTTTCGGATCTACGAGCAGTACTTC.

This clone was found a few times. As DNA, the CDR3 is TGTGCCAGCAGTCAGGGAGGTCAGCCCCAGCATTTT. Amino acids: CASSQGGQPQHF. The genes are TRBV6-1 and TRBJ1-5, with D maybe TRBD1 (5 bases). The CDR3 is 12 amino acids. The germline V gene has CDR1 MNHNS and CDR2 SASEGT. Between the trimmed V and J ends, which lost 5 bases and 6 bases, there was a span of 8 bases.

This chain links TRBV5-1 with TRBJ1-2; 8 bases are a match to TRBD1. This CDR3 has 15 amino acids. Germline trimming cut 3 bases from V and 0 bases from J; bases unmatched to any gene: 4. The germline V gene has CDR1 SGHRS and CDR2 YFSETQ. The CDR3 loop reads CASSSTRGPNYGYTF. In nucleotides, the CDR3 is TGCGCCAGCAGCTCTACCAGGGGGCCTAACTATGGCTACACCTTC.

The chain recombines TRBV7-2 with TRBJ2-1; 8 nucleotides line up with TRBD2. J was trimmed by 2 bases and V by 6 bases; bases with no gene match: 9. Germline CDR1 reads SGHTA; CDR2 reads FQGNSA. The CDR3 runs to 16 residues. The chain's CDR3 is CASRPRVGGAYNEQFF. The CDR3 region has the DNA TGTGCCAGCAGGCCCCGGGTCGGGGGGGCCTACAATGAGCAGTTCTTC.

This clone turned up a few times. The CDR3 bases are TGCGCCAGCAGTGAAACCGGGACAGGGGGTTCACCCCTCCACTTT. Its protein is CASSETGTGGSPLHF. The chain links TRBV10-1 to TRBJ1-6; 11 nucleotides align to TRBD1. There are 15 residues in the CDR3. Trimming cost V 3 bases and J 9 bases; bases outside gene matches: 4. CDR1 is WNHNN, CDR2 SYGVQD, per germline (reference sequence).

Written as DNA, the CDR3 is TGTGCCAGCAGTTTCATTCAAACCGGACTCGCCTACGAGCAGTACTTC. It translates to CASSFIQTGLAYEQYF. This sequence joins TRBV6-5 and TRBJ2-7, with D possibly matching TRBD2 (5 bases). This CDR3 comprises 16 residues. V gave up 4 bases and J gave up 2 bases, with 18 bases separating them. Germline CDR1 and CDR2: MNHEY and SVGAGI.

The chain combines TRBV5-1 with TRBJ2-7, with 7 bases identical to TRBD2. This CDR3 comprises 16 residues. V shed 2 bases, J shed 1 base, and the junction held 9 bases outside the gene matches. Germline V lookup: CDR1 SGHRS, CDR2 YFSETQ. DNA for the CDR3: TGCGCCAGCAGCTTACGAGGGGAGGGTGGGTCCTACGAGCAGTACTTC. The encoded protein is CASSLRGEGGSYEQYF.

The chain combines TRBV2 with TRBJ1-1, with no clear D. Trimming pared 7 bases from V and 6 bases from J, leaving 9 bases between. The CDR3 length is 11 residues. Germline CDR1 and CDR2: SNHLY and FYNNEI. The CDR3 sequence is CASKWGAEAFF. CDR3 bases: TGTGCCAGCAAGTGGGGAGCTGAAGCTTTCTTT.

This CDR3 is CASSSRGDTQYF. DNA of the CDR3: TGCGCCAGCAGCTCCAGGGGAGATACGCAGTATTTT. This sequence joins TRBV5-1 and TRBJ2-3, with D maybe TRBD1 (6 bases). The CDR3 contains 12 residues. With 3 bases removed from V and 5 bases from J, the gap between germline ends came to 7 bases. Germline V gene lookup returns CDR1 SGHRS and CDR2 YFSETQ. The full variable domain, completed using reference TRBV5-1 and TRBJ2-3, is KAGVTQTPRYLIKTRGQQVTLSCSPISGHRSVSWYQQTPGQGLQFLFEYFSETQRNKGNFPGRFSGRQFSNSRSEMNVSTLELGDSALYLCASSSRGDTQYFGPGTRLTVL.

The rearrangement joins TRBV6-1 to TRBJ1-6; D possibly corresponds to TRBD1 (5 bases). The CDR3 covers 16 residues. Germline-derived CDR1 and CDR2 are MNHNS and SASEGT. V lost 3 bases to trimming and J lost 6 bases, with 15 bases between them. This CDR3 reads CASSDFLGHLNSPLHF. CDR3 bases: TGTGCCAGCAGTGATTTTTTAGGACACCTTAATTCACCCCTCCACTTT.

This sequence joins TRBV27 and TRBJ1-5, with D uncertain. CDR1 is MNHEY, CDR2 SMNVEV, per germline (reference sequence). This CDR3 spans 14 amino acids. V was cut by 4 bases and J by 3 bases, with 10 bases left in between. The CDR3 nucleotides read TGTGCCAGCAGTTCCCGACGGGACAATCAGCCCCAGCATTTT. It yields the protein CASSSRRDNQPQHF.

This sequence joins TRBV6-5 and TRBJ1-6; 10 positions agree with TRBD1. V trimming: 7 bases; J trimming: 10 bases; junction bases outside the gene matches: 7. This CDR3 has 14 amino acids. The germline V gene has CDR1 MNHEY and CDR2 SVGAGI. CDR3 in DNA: TGTGCCAGCACCCCGACAGGGGGCGACTCACCCCTCCACTTT. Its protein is CASTPTGGDSPLHF.

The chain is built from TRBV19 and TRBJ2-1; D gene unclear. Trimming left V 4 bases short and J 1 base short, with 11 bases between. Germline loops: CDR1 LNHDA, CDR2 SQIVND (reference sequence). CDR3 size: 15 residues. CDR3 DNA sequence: TGTGCCAGTAGTACCTACTACCCATCCTACAATGAGCAGTTCTTC. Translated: CASSTYYPSYNEQFF.

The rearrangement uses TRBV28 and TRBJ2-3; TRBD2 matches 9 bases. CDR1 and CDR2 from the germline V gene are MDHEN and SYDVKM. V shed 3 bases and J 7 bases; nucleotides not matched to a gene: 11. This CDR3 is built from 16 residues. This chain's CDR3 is CASSLSGSGGIHTQYF. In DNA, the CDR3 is TGTGCCAGCAGTTTGAGTGGTAGCGGGGGAATTCATACGCAGTATTTT. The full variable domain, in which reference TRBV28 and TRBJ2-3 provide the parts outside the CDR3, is DVKVTQSSRYLVKRTGEKVFLECVQDMDHENMFWYRQDPGLGLRLIYFSYDVKMKEKGDIPEGYSVSREKKERFSLILESASTNQTSMYLCASSLSGSGGIHTQYFGPGTRLTVL.

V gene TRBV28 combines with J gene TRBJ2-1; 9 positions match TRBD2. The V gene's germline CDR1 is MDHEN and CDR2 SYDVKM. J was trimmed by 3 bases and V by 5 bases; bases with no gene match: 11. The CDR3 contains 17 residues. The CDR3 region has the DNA TGTGCCAGCAGTCCCTCTTTGCTAGCGGGATACTACAATGAGCAGTTCTTC. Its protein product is CASSPSLLAGYYNEQFF.

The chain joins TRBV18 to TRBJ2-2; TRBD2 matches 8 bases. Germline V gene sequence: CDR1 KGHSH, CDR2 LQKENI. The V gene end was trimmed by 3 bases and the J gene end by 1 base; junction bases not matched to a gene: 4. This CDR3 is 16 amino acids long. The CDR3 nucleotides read TGTGCCAGCTCACCGAGGACTAGCAGGAACACCGGGGAGCTGTTTTTT. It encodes CASSPRTSRNTGELFF. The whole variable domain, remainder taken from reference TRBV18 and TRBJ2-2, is NAGVMQNPRHLVRRRGQEARLRCSPMKGHSHVYWYRQLPEEGLKFMVYLQKENIIDESGMPKERFSAEFPKEGPSILRIQQVVRGDSAAYFCASSPRTSRNTGELFFGEGSRLTVL.

The DNA for the CDR3 is TGTGCCAGCAGCTTGTATGGGACAGAAAACATTCAGTACTTC. Protein sequence: CASSLYGTENIQYF. The rearrangement uses TRBV5-4 and TRBJ2-4; 7 bases are shared with TRBD1. Germline lookup yields CDR1 SGHNT and CDR2 YYREEE (reference sequence). The CDR3 has 14 residues. V was clipped by 1 base and J by 5 bases; unmatched bases: 3. The full variable domain, completed using reference TRBV5-4 and TRBJ2-4, is ETGVTQSPTHLIKTRGQQVTLRCSSQSGHNTVSWYQQALGQGPQFIFQYYREEENGRGNFPPRFSGLQFPNYSSELNVNALELDDSALYLCASSLYGTENIQYFGAGTRLSVL.

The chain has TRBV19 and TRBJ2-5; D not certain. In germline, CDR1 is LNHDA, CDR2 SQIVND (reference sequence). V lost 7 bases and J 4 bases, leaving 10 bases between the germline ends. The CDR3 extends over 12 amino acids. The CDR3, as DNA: TGTGCCAGTAAGAGACCGGGAGAGACCCAGTACTTC. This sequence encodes CASKRPGETQYF.

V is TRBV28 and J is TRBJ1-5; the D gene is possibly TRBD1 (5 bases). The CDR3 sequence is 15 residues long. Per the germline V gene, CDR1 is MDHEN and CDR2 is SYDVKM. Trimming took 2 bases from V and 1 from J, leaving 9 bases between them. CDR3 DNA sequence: TGTGCCAGCAGTTTAACGCGGGGGAGCAATCAGCCCCAGCATTTT. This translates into CASSLTRGSNQPQHF.

The CDR3 DNA follows: TGCAGCGTAAACAGGGGGCGCGCTCGCGGTGAAGCTTTCTTT. Translated, it gives CSVNRGRARGEAFF. The V call is TRBV29-1, the J call TRBJ1-1, with 9 positions matching TRBD1. This CDR3 region has 14 residues. Germline-derived CDR1 and CDR2 are SQVTM and ANQGSEA. The ends lost 6 bases at V and 7 bases at J; junction bases unmatched: 12.

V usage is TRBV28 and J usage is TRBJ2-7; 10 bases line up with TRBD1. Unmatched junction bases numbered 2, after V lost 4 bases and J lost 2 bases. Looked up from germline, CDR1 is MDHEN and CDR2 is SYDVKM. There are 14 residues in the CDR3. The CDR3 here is CASSSGQGTYEQYF. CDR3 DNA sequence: TGTGCCAGCAGTTCGGGACAGGGGACCTACGAGCAGTACTTC.

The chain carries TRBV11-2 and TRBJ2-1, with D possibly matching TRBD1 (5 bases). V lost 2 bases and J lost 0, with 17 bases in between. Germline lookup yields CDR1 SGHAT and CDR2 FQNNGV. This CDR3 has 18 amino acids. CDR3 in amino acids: CASSLYGLGQGSYNEQFF. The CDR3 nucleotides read TGTGCCAGCAGCTTATATGGGCTCGGGCAGGGCTCCTACAATGAGCAGTTCTTC.

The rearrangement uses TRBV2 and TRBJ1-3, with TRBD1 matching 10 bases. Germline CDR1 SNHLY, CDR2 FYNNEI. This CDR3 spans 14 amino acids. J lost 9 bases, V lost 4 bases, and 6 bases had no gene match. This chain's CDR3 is CASSARQGASTIYF. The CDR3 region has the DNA TGTGCCAGCAGTGCTCGACAGGGGGCCTCCACCATATATTTT.

The CDR3 region is CSVSLDNEQFF. The CDR3 DNA reads as TGCAGCGTTTCACTAGATAATGAGCAGTTCTTC. The chain carries TRBV29-1 and TRBJ2-1; tentatively, D is TRBD2 (5 bases). The V gene's germline CDR1 is SQVTM and CDR2 ANQGSEA. The CDR3 totals 11 residues. V was trimmed by 5 bases and J by 7 bases, leaving 9 bases between them.

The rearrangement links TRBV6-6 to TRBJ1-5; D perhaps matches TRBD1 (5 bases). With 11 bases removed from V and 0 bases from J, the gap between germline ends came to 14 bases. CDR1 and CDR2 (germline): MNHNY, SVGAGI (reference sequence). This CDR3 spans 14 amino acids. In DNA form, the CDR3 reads TGTGCCTCCTGGGAACAGGATAGCAATCAGCCCCAGCATTTT. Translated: CASWEQDSNQPQHF.

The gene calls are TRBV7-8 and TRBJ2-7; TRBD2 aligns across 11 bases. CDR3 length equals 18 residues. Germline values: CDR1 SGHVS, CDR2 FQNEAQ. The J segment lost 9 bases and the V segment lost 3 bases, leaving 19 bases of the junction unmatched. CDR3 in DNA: TGTGCCAGCAGCTTCCCCCCCCCAACTAGCGGGAGCCAAAGAGGGCAGTACTTC. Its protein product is CASSFPPPTSGSQRGQYF.

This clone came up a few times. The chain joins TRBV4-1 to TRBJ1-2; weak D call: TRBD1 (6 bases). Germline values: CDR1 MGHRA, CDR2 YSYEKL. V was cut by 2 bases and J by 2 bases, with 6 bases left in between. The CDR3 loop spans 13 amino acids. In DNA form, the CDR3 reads TGCGCCAGCAGCCAAACAGGGAACTATGGCTACACCTTC. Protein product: CASSQTGNYGYTF.

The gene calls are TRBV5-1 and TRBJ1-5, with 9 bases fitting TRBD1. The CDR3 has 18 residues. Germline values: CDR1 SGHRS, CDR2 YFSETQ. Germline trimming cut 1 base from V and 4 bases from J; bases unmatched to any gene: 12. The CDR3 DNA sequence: TGCGCCAGCAGCTTGTTCGGGGGGGGGACAGGGAAAAATCAGCCCCAGCATTTT. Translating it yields CASSLFGGGTGKNQPQHF.

In DNA, the CDR3 is TGTGCCAGCTCACCATTGCGCGACAATGAGCAGTTCTTC. Protein product: CASSPLRDNEQFF. The chain couples TRBV18 to TRBJ2-1, with D hard to call. With 2 bases removed from V and 5 bases from J, the gap between germline ends came to 7 bases. The germline CDR1 and CDR2 sequences are KGHSH and LQKENI. The length of the CDR3 is 13 residues.

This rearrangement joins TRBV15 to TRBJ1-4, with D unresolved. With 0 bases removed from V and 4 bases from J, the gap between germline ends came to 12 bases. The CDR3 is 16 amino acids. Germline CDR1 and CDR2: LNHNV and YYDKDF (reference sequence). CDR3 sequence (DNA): TGTGCCACCAGCAGAGATCCCACCGGGGTTAATGAAAAACTGTTTTTT. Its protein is CATSRDPTGVNEKLFF.

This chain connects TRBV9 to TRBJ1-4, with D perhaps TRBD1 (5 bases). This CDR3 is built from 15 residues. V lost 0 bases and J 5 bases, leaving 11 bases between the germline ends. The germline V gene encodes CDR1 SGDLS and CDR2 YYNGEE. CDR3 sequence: CASSVVSRQNEKLFF. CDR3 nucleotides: TGTGCCAGCAGCGTAGTTTCCAGACAGAATGAAAAACTGTTTTTT.